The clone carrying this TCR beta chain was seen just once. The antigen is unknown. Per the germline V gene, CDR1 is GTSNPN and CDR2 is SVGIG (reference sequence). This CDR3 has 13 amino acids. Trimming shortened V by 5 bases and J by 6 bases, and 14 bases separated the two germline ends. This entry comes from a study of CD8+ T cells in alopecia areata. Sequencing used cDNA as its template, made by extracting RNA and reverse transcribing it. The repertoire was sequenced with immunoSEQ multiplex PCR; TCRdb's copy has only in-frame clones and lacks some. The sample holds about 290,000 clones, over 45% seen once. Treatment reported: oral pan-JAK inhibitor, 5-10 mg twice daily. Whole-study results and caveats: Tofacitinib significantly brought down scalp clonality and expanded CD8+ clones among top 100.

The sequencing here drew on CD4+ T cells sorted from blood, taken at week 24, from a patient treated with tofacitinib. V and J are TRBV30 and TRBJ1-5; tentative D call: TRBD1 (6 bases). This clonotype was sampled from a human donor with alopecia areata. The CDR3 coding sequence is TGTGCCTGGTCAGGGGATTTGGGTCAGCCCCAGCATTTT. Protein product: CAWSGDLGQPQHF.